The present entry profiles one TCR beta chain with its context. Its antigen is undetermined. This specimen comes from a study of T-cell memory formation after mild COVID-19. Study outcomes and limitations: Some responding clones appeared in pre-infection memory, suggesting cross-reactive memory joined. CM and EM subsets held most contracting CD4+ clones; EMRA held CD8+ ones.

TCRdb re-derived calls from the 5' RACE reads in MiXCR, one entry per CDR3 protein. The repertoire has about 180,000 distinct CDR3 sequences, approximately 18% of them found once; the top ten carry 3% to 4%. The TCR was taken from a man aged 18-30 years who had mild COVID-19 (a few samples of this study predate the infection). Cell type and time point are not known. What was sequenced was PBMCs or a T cell subset sorted from them (not recorded which).

The CDR3 here is CASSLAGALTEAFF. In DNA, the CDR3 is TGTGCCAGCAGCTTAGCGGGGGCGCTCACTGAAGCTTTCTTT. This sequence joins TRBV7-2 and TRBJ1-1; a weak D match, TRBD1 (6 bases). CDR1 and CDR2 (germline): SGHTA, FQGNSA. The V gene lost 0 bases and the J gene lost 4 bases, with 9 bases spanning the gap. The CDR3 loop spans 14 amino acids.